This TCR beta chain comes out of a study of OX40 agonist ivuxolimab in advanced cancers. On this clone itself: No antigen is known for it.

Study conclusions and caveats: Averaging showed that CD8+ T cells had more expanded clones than CD4+ did.

Some clones are missing from TCRdb's copy, which holds only in-frame ones; the method was immunoSEQ multiplex PCR. The table shows around 29,000 clones, with roughly 86% occurring only once. Germline V gene sequence: CDR1 SGDLS, CDR2 YYNGEE. There are 14 residues in the CDR3. With 3 bases clipped from V and 5 bases from J, the junction kept 7 bases outside the gene matches. This sequence originates from an adult with an advanced solid tumor such as melanoma, head and neck, liver or kidney cancer. The material was CD4+ or CD8+ T cells sorted from blood, obtained in a trial of the OX40 agonist ivuxolimab. This chain uses TRBV9 with TRBJ2-7; 8 bases are shared with TRBD2. In nucleotides, the CDR3 is TGTGCCAGCAGCGCCTGGCGGGAGGTCAACGAGCAGTACTTC. Its protein product is CASSAWREVNEQYF.